This passage covers 15 T cell receptor beta chains from one sample sequenced in a study of patients and donors after allogeneic stem cell transplantation. Via MiXCR, TCRdb re-called the RT-PCR reads, giving one row per CDR3 protein. The table lists some 960,000 distinct CDR3 sequences, 18% of them singletons, with 5% to 6.5% in the top ten. The sequencing input was blood, either unsorted or a sorted T cell fraction (not recorded which). The receptors here all came from a human donor who was either an allogeneic HSCT recipient or a stem cell or donor lymphocyte infusion donor (not recorded which). It is not recorded whose cells these are; they may come from a transplant donor.

This clonotype was recorded a few times. The gene calls are TRBV7-2 and TRBJ1-2; D gene unclear. Germline V gene lookup returns CDR1 SGHTA and CDR2 FQGNSA. Trimming took off 5 bases at V and 6 bases at J, with 19 bases between the two ends. There are 15 residues in the CDR3. CDR3 nucleotides: TGTGCCAGCAGCGCGGACGGACGGAAAGTCGATGGCTACACCTTC. Protein product: CASSADGRKVDGYTF.

The chain combines TRBV7-2 with TRBJ2-5; 12 positions agree with TRBD2. The CDR3 sequence is 16 residues long. The germline V gene encodes CDR1 SGHTA and CDR2 FQGNSA. The ends lost 3 bases at V and 4 bases at J; junction bases unmatched: 6. CDR3 region: CASSFDPGLAGETQYF. The CDR3 DNA sequence: TGTGCCAGCAGCTTCGACCCGGGACTAGCGGGAGAGACCCAGTACTTC.

The CDR3, as DNA: TGTGCGAGGGATACGCAGTATTTT. Amino acid sequence: CARDTQYF. This chain connects TRBV21-1 to TRBJ2-3. TRBV21-1 is noted as a pseudogene. The CDR3 has 8 residues.

This clonotype has ten or more counts. The chain links TRBV3-1 to TRBJ2-2; the D gene is possibly TRBD2 (6 bases). V lost 0 bases to trimming and J lost 5 bases, with 7 bases between them. Germline V gives CDR1 LGHDT, CDR2 YNNKEL (reference sequence). The CDR3 length is 14 residues. The CDR3 region is CASSQDGRTGELFF. The CDR3 bases are TGTGCCAGCAGCCAAGATGGGAGGACCGGGGAGCTGTTTTTT.

The gene calls are TRBV5-1 and TRBJ2-3; no definite D call. V was clipped by 0 bases and J by 2 bases, with 10 bases between them. From germline, CDR1 is SGHRS and CDR2 YFSETQ. This CDR3 is built from 15 residues. In DNA, the CDR3 is TGCGCCAGCAGCTTGGGACAATCGGACACAGATACGCAGTATTTT. Amino acid sequence: CASSLGQSDTDTQYF.

This clonotype has just a few counts. This rearrangement joins TRBV6-2 or TRBV6-3 to TRBJ1-2; perhaps TRBD1 as D (5 bases). Trimming cost V 2 bases and J 6 bases, with 19 bases left between them. The CDR3 spans 16 residues. From germline, CDR1 is MNHEY and CDR2 SVGEGT. The CDR3 spells CASSYGTPLGSHGYTF. In DNA, the CDR3 is TGTGCCAGCAGTTACGGGACTCCATTGGGGTCACATGGCTACACCTTC.

The CDR3 nucleotides read TGTGCCAGCAGCCCCGGACCCGGCGCGGTCGAGCAGTACTTC. Translating it yields CASSPGPGAVEQYF. This chain joins TRBV5-6 and TRBJ2-7; D uncertain. Germline CDR1 is SGHDT and CDR2 is YYEEEE. The CDR3 totals 14 residues. V shed 4 bases and J shed 6 bases, with 17 bases lying between them.

This clonotype was recorded a few times. The CDR3 bases are TGTGCCAGCAGCTTACAGGCAGGGGATGGCTACACCTTC. Its translation is CASSLQAGDGYTF. This chain links TRBV7-2 with TRBJ1-2; possible D gene TRBD1, 6 bases. The CDR3 totals 13 residues. Between the trimmed V and J ends, which lost 2 bases and 6 bases, there was a span of 10 bases. Per the germline V gene, CDR1 is SGHTA and CDR2 is FQGNSA.

The chain is built from TRBV5-6 and TRBJ1-1, with D possibly matching TRBD1 (6 bases). The V end was cut by 0 bases, the J end by 3 bases, with 18 bases between. In germline, CDR1 is SGHDT, CDR2 YYEEEE. CDR3 length equals 17 residues. CDR3 DNA: TGTGCCAGCAGCTTGGCCGGGCTTAAGGGGGAGGACACTGAAGCTTTCTTT. Translating gives CASSLAGLKGEDTEAFF.

This clonotype has at least ten counts. The chain recombines TRBV4-1 with TRBJ2-7, with TRBD1 matching over 8 bases. V shed 6 bases and J 3 bases; nucleotides not matched to a gene: 7. The germline V gene has CDR1 MGHRA and CDR2 YSYEKL. The CDR3 covers 14 residues. The CDR3 sequence: CASSRRQGNYEQYF. The CDR3 DNA reads as TGCGCCAGCAGTCGGAGACAGGGGAACTACGAGCAGTACTTC.

The V and J genes are TRBV7-2 and TRBJ2-3; 9 bases are shared with TRBD2. After removal of 6 bases from V and 5 bases from J, the junction contained 9 bases not matched to a gene. The CDR3 contains 15 residues. CDR1 SGHTA and CDR2 FQGNSA come from the germline V gene. The chain's CDR3 is CASSRVAGGRDTQYF. The CDR3 region has the DNA TGTGCCAGCAGTCGAGTGGCGGGGGGGCGAGATACGCAGTATTTT.

The chain recombines TRBV29-1 with TRBJ2-4; possible D gene TRBD1, 5 bases. There are 12 residues in the CDR3. Trimming pared 4 bases from V and 4 bases from J, leaving 8 bases between. Germline values: CDR1 SQVTM, CDR2 ANQGSEA. CDR3 sequence reads: CSVVGVKNIQYF. DNA for the CDR3: TGCAGCGTTGTAGGGGTAAAAAACATTCAGTACTTC.

V usage is TRBV4-1 and J usage is TRBJ2-1, with 8 nucleotides matching TRBD1. The CDR3 has 16 residues. Trimming cost V 3 bases and J 1 base; bases outside gene matches: 5. CDR1 and CDR2 (germline): MGHRA, YSYEKL. The CDR3, as DNA: TGCGCCAGCAGCCAGTTAACAGGGGGTTCCTACAATGAGCAGTTCTTC. Translated, it gives CASSQLTGGSYNEQFF.

Concerning this clonotype itself: Its ends do not fully match the called genes, so a read error is possible. The chain combines TRBV4-2 with TRBJ1-2; D may be TRBD1 (5 bases). The CDR3 extends over 14 amino acids. Germline CDR1 reads LGHNA; CDR2 reads YNFKEQ. CDR3 in amino acids: CVSSQVGPEGGYTF. The CDR3 DNA sequence: TGTGTCAGCAGCCAAGTGGGACCCGAAGGCGGCTACACCTTC.

This clonotype showed up just a few times. V usage is TRBV25-1 and J usage is TRBJ2-2; D gene uncertain. Trimming removed 6 bases at V and 8 bases at J, with 13 bases between. CDR1 is MGHDK, CDR2 SYGVNS, per germline. CDR3 size: 13 residues. CDR3 bases: TGTGCCAGCAGGGTGGACGGCCCGGGGGAGCTGTTTTTT. Encoded protein: CASRVDGPGELFF.